A few counts support the clone carrying this T cell receptor (beta chain). The antigen is undetermined. The record originates from a study of naive and memory T cell subsets. Cells stained for CD3, CD4, CD8, CD45RA and CD27 were sorted into four subsets. An equimolar mix of two oligonucleotides served as the beta constant-region primer for TRBC1 and TRBC2. Four rounds of PCR amplified the ligated cDNA using nested alpha and beta constant-region primers plus SP2. An oligonucleotide with the SP2 primer and a 12-nucleotide UMI was ligated to the cDNA 3' end. TCRdb itself ran the UMI-ligation and nested PCR reads through MiXCR, one entry per CDR3 protein. The data show roughly 150,000 distinct CDR3 sequences, approximately 21% seen once. Notes on the study in general: Clonotypes here are unpaired alpha or beta chain sequences. Over 95% of naive TCR sequences appeared only once after error correction, unlike memory subsets. A few larger clonotypes appeared in naive repertoires, especially CD8, possibly memory cells re-expressing CD45RA.

The source of this sequence is a human donor in good health. Sequencing input: naive CD8+ T cells from blood.

Here the CDR3 reads CATRNGEYSNQPQHF. The DNA of the CDR3 is TGTGCCACCCGCAACGGAGAGTATAGCAATCAGCCCCAGCATTTT. This rearrangement joins TRBV15 to TRBJ1-5, with no clear D. Germline V CDR1 and CDR2: LNHNV, YYDKDF (reference sequence). This CDR3 comprises 15 residues. Trimming stripped 8 bases from V and 0 bases from J, with 14 bases between.